This TCR beta chain was sequenced for a study of identical twins. Notes on the study in general: Among monozygotic twins, out-of-frame TCR alpha sharing exceeded what models predicted.

In germline, CDR1 is SGHVS, CDR2 FNYEAQ. The CDR3 has 15 amino acids. Trimming removed 1 base from V and 7 bases from J, with 16 bases in between. Template switching, a step in the protocol, added a universal primer site, and cDNA carried unique molecular identifiers. Each CDR3 protein gets one entry after TCRdb re-called the 5' RACE reads with MiXCR. The table records about 520,000 distinct CDR3 sequences, 20% to 25% of them present only once. With regard to this clonotype: Its cognate antigen is unknown.

These same data were also listed under a study on T cells expressing NK-cell markers. From that report: CD3+CD56+NKG2C+, CD3+CD56+NKG2C- and CD3+CD56-NKG2C+ T cells, once sorted, supplied the TCR beta repertoires. The eight sequenced donors comprised seven who were HCMV-seropositive and one who was seronegative.

Sequenced: CD4+ T cells sorted from blood. This chain joins TRBV7-6 and TRBJ1-1; the D is unclear. The sequence came from a woman younger than 30 in good health. The CDR3: CASSLEPMVGGEAFF. CDR3 DNA sequence: TGTGCCAGCAGCTTAGAACCTATGGTGGGCGGTGAAGCTTTCTTT.